The clone carrying this T cell receptor (beta chain) was found a few times. Its antigen is unknown. V lost 4 bases and J lost 1, with 3 bases in between. The germline V gene encodes CDR1 SQVTM and CDR2 ANQGSEA. The CDR3 has 11 residues. MiXCR, run by TCRdb on the RT-PCR reads, gives a single entry per CDR3 protein. The profile shows 650,000 to 850,000 distinct CDR3 sequences, about 15% of them singletons. This entry comes from a study of response to subunit inactivated influenza vaccine. Study-level points and caveats: New T cells are recruited in small numbers by each seasonal influenza vaccination, according to the authors' suggestion.

The chain has TRBV29-1 and TRBJ2-3; D gene ambiguous. The specimen comprised PBMCs from blood, sampled approximately 15 days before vaccination. This TCR was recovered from a man aged 45-60 years who received an inactivated influenza vaccine. The CDR3 protein is CSVVGTDTQYF. DNA of the CDR3: TGCAGCGTTGTCGGCACAGATACGCAGTATTTT.